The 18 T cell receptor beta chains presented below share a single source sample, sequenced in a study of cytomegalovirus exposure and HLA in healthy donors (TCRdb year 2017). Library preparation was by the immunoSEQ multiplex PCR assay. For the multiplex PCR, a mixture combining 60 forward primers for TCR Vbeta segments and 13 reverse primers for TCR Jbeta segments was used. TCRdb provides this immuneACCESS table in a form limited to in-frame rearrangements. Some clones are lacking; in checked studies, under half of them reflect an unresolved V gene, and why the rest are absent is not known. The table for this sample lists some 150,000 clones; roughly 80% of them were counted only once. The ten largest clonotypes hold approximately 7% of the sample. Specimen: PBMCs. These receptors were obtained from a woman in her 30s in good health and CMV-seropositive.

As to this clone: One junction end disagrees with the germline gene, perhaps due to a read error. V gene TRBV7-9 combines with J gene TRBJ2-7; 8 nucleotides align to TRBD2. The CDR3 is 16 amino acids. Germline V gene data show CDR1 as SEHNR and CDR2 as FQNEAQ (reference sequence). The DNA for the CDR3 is TGTTCCAGCAGCTCTCCTCTCGGGCGGGGGGCCTACGAGCAGTACTTC. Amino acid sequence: CSSSSPLGRGAYEQYF.

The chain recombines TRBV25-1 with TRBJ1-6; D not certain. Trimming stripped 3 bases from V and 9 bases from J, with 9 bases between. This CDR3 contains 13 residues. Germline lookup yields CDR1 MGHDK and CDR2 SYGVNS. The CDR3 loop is CASSDSIISPLHF. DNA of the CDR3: TGTGCCAGCAGTGATTCTATTATTTCACCCCTCCACTTT.

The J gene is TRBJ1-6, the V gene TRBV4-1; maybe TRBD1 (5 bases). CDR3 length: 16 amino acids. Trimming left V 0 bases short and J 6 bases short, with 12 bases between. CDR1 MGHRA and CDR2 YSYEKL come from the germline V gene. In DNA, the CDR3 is TGCGCCAGCAGCCAAGACGGGGACGGGGGTAATTCACCCCTCCACTTT. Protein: CASSQDGDGGNSPLHF.

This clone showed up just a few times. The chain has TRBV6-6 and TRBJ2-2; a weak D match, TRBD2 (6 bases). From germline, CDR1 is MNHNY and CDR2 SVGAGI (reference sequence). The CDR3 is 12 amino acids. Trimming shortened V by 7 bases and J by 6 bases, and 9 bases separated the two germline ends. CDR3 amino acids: CASTPGAGELFF. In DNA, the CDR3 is TGTGCCAGCACCCCGGGGGCCGGGGAGCTGTTTTTT.

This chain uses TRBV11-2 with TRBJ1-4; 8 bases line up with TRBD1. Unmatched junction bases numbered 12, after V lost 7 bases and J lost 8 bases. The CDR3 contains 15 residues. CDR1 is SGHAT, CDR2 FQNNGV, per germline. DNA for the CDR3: TGTGCCAGCACCCCGTCAGGGACAGGAGGAGAAAAACTGTTTTTT. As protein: CASTPSGTGGEKLFF.

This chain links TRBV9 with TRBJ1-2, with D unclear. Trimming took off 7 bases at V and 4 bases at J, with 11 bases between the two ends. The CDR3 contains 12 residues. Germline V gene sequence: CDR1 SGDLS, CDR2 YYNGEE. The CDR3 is CASRDPGYGYTF. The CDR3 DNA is TGTGCCAGCCGAGACCCGGGCTATGGCTACACCTTC.

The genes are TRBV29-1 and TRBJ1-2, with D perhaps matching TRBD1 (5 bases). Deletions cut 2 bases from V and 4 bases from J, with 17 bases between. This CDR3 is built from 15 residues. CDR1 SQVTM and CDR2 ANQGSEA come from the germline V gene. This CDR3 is CSVESRQGGFYGYTF. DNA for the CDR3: TGCAGCGTTGAATCGCGGCAGGGAGGTTTCTATGGCTACACCTTC.

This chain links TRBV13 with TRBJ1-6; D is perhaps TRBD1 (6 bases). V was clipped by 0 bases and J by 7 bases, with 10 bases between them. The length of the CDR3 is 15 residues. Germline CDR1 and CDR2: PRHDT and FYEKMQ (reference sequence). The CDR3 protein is CASSLGDRANSPLHF. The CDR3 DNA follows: TGTGCCAGCAGCTTAGGGGACAGAGCAAATTCACCCCTCCACTTT.

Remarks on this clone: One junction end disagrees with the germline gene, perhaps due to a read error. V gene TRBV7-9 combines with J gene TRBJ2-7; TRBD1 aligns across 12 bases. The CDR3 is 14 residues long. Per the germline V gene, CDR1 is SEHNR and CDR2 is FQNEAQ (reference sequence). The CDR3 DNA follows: TGTTCCAGCAGCTTCGGGACAGGGGGCGGCGAGCAGTACTTC. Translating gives CSSSFGTGGGEQYF.

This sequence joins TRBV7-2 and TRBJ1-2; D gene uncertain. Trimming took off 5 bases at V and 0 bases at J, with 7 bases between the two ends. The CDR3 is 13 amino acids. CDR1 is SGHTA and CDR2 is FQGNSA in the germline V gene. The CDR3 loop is CASSPGTNYGYTF. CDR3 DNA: TGTGCCAGCAGCCCAGGAACTAACTATGGCTACACCTTC.

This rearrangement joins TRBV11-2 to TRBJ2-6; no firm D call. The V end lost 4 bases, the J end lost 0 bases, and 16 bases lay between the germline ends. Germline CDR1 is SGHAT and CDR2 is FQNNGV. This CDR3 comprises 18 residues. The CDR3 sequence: CASSSRPALSSGANVLTF. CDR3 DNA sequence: TGTGCCAGCAGCTCTAGGCCCGCCTTATCCTCTGGGGCCAACGTCCTGACTTTC. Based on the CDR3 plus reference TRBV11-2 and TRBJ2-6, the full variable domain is EAGVAQSPRYKIIEKRQSVAFWCNPISGHATLYWYQQILGQGPKLLIQFQNNGVVDDSQLPKDRFSAERLKGVDSTLKIQPAKLEDSAVYLCASSSRPALSSGANVLTFGAGSRLTVL.

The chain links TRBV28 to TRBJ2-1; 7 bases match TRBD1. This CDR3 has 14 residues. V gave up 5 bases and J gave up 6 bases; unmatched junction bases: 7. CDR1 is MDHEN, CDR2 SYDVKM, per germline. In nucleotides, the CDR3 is TGTGCCAGCAGTGGGAGCACAGGGGTCAATGAGCAGTTCTTC. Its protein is CASSGSTGVNEQFF.

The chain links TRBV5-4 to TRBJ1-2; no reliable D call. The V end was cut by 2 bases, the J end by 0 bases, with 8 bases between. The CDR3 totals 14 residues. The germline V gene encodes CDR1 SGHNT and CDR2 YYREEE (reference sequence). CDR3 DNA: TGTGCCAGCAGCTTTTCCTTCGCTAACTATGGCTACACCTTC. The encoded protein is CASSFSFANYGYTF.

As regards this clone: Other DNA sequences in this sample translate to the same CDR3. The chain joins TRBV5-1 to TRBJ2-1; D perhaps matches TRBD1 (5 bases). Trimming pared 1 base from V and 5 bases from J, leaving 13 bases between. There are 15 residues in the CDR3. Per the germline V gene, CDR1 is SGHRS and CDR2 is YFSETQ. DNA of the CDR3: TGCGCCAGCAGCTTGAGTCAGGGTAGGAACAATGAGCAGTTCTTC. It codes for CASSLSQGRNNEQFF.

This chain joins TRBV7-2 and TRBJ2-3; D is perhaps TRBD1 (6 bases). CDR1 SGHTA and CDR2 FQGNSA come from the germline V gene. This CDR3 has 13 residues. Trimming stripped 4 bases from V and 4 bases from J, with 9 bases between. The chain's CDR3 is CASSSTGPDTQYF. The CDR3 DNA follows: TGTGCCAGCAGCTCGACAGGTCCAGATACGCAGTATTTT.

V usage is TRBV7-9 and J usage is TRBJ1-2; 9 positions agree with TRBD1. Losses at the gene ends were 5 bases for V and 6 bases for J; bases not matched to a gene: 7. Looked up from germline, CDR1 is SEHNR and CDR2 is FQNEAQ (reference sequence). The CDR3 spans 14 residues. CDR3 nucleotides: TGTGCCAGCAGCACCCGGGACAGGGTGGATGGCTACACCTTC. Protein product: CASSTRDRVDGYTF.

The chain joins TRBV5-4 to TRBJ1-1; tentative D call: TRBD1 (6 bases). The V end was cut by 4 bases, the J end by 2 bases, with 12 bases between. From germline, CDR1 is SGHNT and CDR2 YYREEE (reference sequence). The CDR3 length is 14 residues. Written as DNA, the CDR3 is TGTGCCAGCAGCCTGACAGGTTTTAACACTGAAGCTTTCTTT. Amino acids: CASSLTGFNTEAFF.

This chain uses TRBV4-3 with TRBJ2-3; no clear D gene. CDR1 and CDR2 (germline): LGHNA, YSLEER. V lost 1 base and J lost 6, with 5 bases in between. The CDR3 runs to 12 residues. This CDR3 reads CASSQGADTQYF. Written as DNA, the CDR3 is TGCGCCAGCAGCCAAGGGGCCGATACGCAGTATTTT.